This T cell receptor (beta chain) was obtained from a study of blood T cells in healthy people across ages. CDR3 size: 15 residues. Trimming pared 0 bases from V and 1 base from J, leaving 9 bases between. CDR1 is LGHNA and CDR2 is YNFKEQ in the germline V gene. This clonotype was detected many times. With a J-beta primer mix and a sample-barcoded 5' primer, a second PCR ran about 7 to 11 cycles. Each CDR3 protein gets one entry after TCRdb re-called the 5' RACE reads with MiXCR. The sample yields over 950,000 distinct CDR3 sequences, roughly 47% seen once. The chain recombines TRBV4-2 with TRBJ1-2; D not certain. The TCR was taken from a woman between 55 and 75 years old in good health. The sample comprised blood. The CDR3 region has the DNA TGTGCCAGCAGCCAAGATATCGGCGGTAACTATGGCTACACCTTC. Its protein is CASSQDIGGNYGYTF.